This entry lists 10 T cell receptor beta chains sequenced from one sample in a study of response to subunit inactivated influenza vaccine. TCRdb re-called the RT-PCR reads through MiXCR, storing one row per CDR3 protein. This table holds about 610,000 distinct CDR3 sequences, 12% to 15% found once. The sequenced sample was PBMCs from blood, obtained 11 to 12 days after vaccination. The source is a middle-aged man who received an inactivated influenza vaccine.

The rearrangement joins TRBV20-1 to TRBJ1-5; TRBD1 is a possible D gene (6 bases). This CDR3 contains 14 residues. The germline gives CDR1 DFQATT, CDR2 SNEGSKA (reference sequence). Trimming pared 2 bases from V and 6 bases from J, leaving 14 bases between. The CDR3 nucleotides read TGCAGTGCTAGATCAGGGACATATCTTCAGCCCCAGCATTTT. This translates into CSARSGTYLQPQHF.

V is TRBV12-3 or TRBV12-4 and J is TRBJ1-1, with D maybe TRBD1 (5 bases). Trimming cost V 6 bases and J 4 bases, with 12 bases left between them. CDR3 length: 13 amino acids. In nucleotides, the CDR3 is TGTGCCAGCAGAGCTTTGGGGGGCACTGAAGCTTTCTTT. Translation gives CASRALGGTEAFF.

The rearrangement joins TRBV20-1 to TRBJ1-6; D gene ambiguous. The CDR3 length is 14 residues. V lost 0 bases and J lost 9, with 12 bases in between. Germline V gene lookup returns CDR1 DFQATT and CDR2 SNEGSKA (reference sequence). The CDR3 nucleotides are TGCAGTGCTAGAGAGGCAGGAAGCTCTTCACCCCTCCACTTT. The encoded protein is CSAREAGSSSPLHF.

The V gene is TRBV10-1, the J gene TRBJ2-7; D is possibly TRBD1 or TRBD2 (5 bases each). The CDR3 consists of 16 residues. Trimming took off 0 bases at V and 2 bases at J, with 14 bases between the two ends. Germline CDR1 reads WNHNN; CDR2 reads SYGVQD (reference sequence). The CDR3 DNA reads TGCGCCAGCAGTGAGTCTGTTGGGACGGCAACCTACGAGCAGTACTTC. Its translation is CASSESVGTATYEQYF.

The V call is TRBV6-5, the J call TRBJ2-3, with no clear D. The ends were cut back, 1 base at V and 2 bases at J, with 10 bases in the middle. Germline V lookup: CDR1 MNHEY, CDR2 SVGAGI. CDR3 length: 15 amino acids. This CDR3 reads CASSYYPFATDTQYF. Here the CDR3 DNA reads TGTGCCAGCAGTTACTATCCCTTCGCCACAGATACGCAGTATTTT.

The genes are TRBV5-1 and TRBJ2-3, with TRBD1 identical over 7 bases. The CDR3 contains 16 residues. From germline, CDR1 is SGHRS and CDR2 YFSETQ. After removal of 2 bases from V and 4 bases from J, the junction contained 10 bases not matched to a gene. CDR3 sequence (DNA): TGCGCCAGCAGCTTATACACAGGGGAGCTGGCAGATACGCAGTATTTT. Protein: CASSLYTGELADTQYF. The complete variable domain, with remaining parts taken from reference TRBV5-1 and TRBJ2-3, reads KAGVTQTPRYLIKTRGQQVTLSCSPISGHRSVSWYQQTPGQGLQFLFEYFSETQRNKGNFPGRFSGRQFSNSRSEMNVSTLELGDSALYLCASSLYTGELADTQYFGPGTRLTVL.

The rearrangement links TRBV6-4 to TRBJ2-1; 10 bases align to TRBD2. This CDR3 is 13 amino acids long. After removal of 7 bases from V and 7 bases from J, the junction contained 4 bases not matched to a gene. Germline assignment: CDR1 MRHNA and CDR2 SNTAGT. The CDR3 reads CASKASGGNEQFF. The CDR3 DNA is TGTGCCAGCAAGGCTAGCGGGGGAAATGAGCAGTTCTTC.

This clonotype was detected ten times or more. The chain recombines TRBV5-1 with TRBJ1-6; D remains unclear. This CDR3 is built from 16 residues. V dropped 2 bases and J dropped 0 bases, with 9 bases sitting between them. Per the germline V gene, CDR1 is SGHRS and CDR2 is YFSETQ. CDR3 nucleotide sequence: TGCGCCAGCAGCTTACAGCCCCGCTCCTATAATTCACCCCTCCACTTT. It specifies CASSLQPRSYNSPLHF.

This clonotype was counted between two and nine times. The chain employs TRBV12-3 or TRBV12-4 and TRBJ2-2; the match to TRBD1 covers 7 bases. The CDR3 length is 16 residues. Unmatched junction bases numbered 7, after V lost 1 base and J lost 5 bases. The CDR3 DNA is TGTGCCAGCAGTTTAGGGTCAGGGGGTTGGACCGGGGAGCTGTTTTTT. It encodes CASSLGSGGWTGELFF.

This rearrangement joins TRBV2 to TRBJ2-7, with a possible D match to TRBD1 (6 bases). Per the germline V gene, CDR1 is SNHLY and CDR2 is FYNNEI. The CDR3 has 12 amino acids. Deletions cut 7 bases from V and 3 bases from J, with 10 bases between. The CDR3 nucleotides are TGTGCCAGCACAGGGGACGGCTACGAGCAGTACTTC. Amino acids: CASTGDGYEQYF.